The present entry profiles one TCR beta chain with its context. Its antigen is undetermined. Data came from immunoSEQ multiplex PCR; TCRdb stores just in-frame clones and leaves some out. The sample shows 200,000 to 300,000 clones, about 90% of them seen only once. This specimen belongs to a study of cytomegalovirus exposure and HLA in healthy donors. Findings of the study overall: In vitro work confirmed that a few CMV-associated chains recognize CMV antigens.

Trimming left V 6 bases short and J 4 bases short, with 21 bases between. The germline gives CDR1 LNHDA, CDR2 SQIVND (reference sequence). This CDR3 region has 16 residues. The TCR sequence derives from a man aged 18-30 years in good health and CMV-seropositive. The chain employs TRBV19 and TRBJ1-1; D unclear. Sequenced input: PBMCs. This CDR3 is CASRRTGRSRSTEAFF. CDR3 nucleotides: TGTGCCAGTAGGCGGACTGGAAGGAGTAGGTCCACTGAAGCTTTCTTT.